The 26 T cell receptor beta chains below come from one sample, sequenced in a study of T cells after yellow fever vaccination. TCRdb itself ran the 5' RACE reads through MiXCR, one entry per CDR3 protein. The profile shows 300,000 to 350,000 distinct CDR3 sequences, 3.5% to 4.5% of them singletons. The sequencing used PBMCs, collected 15 days after the yellow fever booster vaccination. The receptors were sampled from a man between 18 and 35 years old who received the YFV17D yellow fever vaccine.

This clonotype was found a few times. The chain recombines TRBV19 with TRBJ1-1; D is uncertain. The CDR3 covers 10 residues. Germline CDR1 LNHDA, CDR2 SQIVND (reference sequence). V lost 5 bases and J 7 bases, leaving 5 bases between the germline ends. The CDR3 nucleotides are TGTGCCAGTAGTGACGGTGAAGCTTTCTTT. Residues: CASSDGEAFF.

V gene TRBV5-4 combines with J gene TRBJ2-2; D could derive from TRBD1 or TRBD2 (5 bases each). The CDR3 spans 13 residues. The V and J ends lost 9 bases and 5 bases respectively, with 14 bases between them. Germline assignment: CDR1 SGHNT and CDR2 YYREEE (reference sequence). The CDR3 spells CATRDGGTGELFF. Here the CDR3 DNA reads TGTGCCACCCGGGACGGTGGGACCGGGGAGCTGTTTTTT.

This clonotype was found a few times. This chain uses TRBV12-3 or TRBV12-4 with TRBJ2-7, with D unclear. V dropped 2 bases and J dropped 5 bases, with 10 bases sitting between them. The CDR3 has 13 amino acids. CDR3 sequence: CASSLFMGHEQYF. The CDR3 nucleotides are TGTGCCAGCAGTTTATTCATGGGCCACGAGCAGTACTTC.

This clonotype was seen at least ten times. The gene calls are TRBV24-1 and TRBJ2-2; TRBD2 matches at 12 bases. In germline, CDR1 is KGHDR, CDR2 SFDVKD. With V trimmed by 5 bases and J by 4 bases, 7 bases remained unmatched. This CDR3 is built from 17 residues. The CDR3 DNA is TGTGCCACCAGTGGAACTAGCGGGGGGACCGGCACCGGGGAGCTGTTTTTT. Translating it yields CATSGTSGGTGTGELFF.

This clonotype was observed a few times. This rearrangement joins TRBV5-1 to TRBJ2-4; TRBD2 aligns across 14 bases. Germline V gene data show CDR1 as SGHRS and CDR2 as YFSETQ. The V gene end was trimmed by 0 bases and the J gene end by 9 bases; junction bases not matched to a gene: 11. CDR3 length: 18 residues. The DNA of the CDR3 is TGCGCCAGCAGCTTGGAGTCCGGGACTAGCGGGGGCGGGAGCATTCAGTACTTC. It is translated as CASSLESGTSGGGSIQYF.

This clonotype occurred many times. V gene TRBV11-2 combines with J gene TRBJ1-2; D is unresolved. Deletions cut 2 bases from V and 6 bases from J, with 10 bases between. The CDR3 extends over 13 amino acids. The V gene's germline CDR1 is SGHAT and CDR2 FQNNGV. As DNA, the CDR3 is TGTGCCAGCAGCTTATATGGGGTCGATGGCTACACCTTC. This encodes CASSLYGVDGYTF.

This clonotype occurred many times. The chain combines TRBV6-5 with TRBJ1-5; 8 bases line up with TRBD1. CDR1 is MNHEY, CDR2 SVGAGI, per germline. The CDR3 contains 15 residues. V dropped 9 bases and J dropped 0; count of bases not matched to a gene: 7. The CDR3 DNA sequence: TGTGCCAGTCACCAGGGGGCTCATAGCAATCAGCCCCAGCATTTT. Translated, it gives CASHQGAHSNQPQHF.

This clonotype appeared many times. The chain employs TRBV6-1 and TRBJ2-7, with D uncertain. CDR1 MNHNS and CDR2 SASEGT come from the germline V gene. V was cut by 2 bases and J by 6 bases, with 14 bases left in between. This CDR3 contains 14 residues. This CDR3 is CASSESPFLVEQYF. The CDR3 nucleotides read TGTGCCAGCAGTGAATCTCCGTTCCTGGTCGAGCAGTACTTC.

The chain couples TRBV4-1 to TRBJ1-1; 8 bases match TRBD1. The CDR3 has 12 residues. Germline trimming cut 4 bases from V and 11 bases from J; bases unmatched to any gene: 6. Germline CDR1 reads MGHRA; CDR2 reads YSYEKL. CDR3 protein: CASSLPGGLAFF. The CDR3 DNA sequence: TGCGCCAGCAGCCTCCCAGGGGGCTTGGCTTTCTTT.

In its sample, this clonotype was seen many times. The J gene is TRBJ2-5, the V gene TRBV7-9; the match to TRBD1 covers 8 bases. The trim removed 5 bases at V and 2 bases at J, leaving 7 bases unmatched. The CDR3 is 15 residues long. Per germline, CDR1 SEHNR and CDR2 FQNEAQ (reference sequence). In DNA form, the CDR3 reads TGTGCCAGCAGCACCCTGACAGGGGCGCAAGAGACCCAGTACTTC. Translated, it gives CASSTLTGAQETQYF.

This clonotype was found a few times. V gene TRBV21-1 combines with J gene TRBJ2-7; the table's D call of TRBD2 was not tested on the DNA. TRBV21-1 is classified as a pseudogene. The CDR3 length is 18 residues. The CDR3 region is CASSKATTSGGAAYEQYF. The CDR3 bases are TGTGCCAGCAGCAAAGCGACGACTAGCGGGGGGGCCGCCTACGAGCAGTACTTC.

The chain couples TRBV19 to TRBJ1-5; D is uncertain. Trimming shortened V by 7 bases and J by 4 bases, and 17 bases separated the two germline ends. The CDR3 loop spans 15 amino acids. Germline-derived CDR1 and CDR2 are LNHDA and SQIVND (reference sequence). CDR3 sequence (DNA): TGTGCCAGTACTGATGCAGCCCGTGGGAATCAGCCCCAGCATTTT. Amino acid sequence: CASTDAARGNQPQHF.

Ten or more counts support this clonotype. The chain carries TRBV7-2 and TRBJ2-2, with no clear D. The CDR3 runs to 13 residues. Germline V gene sequence: CDR1 SGHTA, CDR2 FQGNSA. The V and J ends lost 5 bases and 7 bases respectively, with 11 bases between them. CDR3 bases: TGTGCCAGCAGCGCGGCTCAAGTCGGGGAGCTGTTTTTT. Translated: CASSAAQVGELFF.

This clonotype was counted at least ten times. The chain links TRBV7-2 to TRBJ1-5, with D uncertain. The V and J ends lost 4 bases and 7 bases respectively, with 17 bases between them. The CDR3 sequence is 15 residues long. Per germline, CDR1 SGHTA and CDR2 FQGNSA. CDR3 DNA: TGTGCCAGCAGCTCAACGGCGCCGGACCCGCAGCCCCAGCATTTT. As protein: CASSSTAPDPQPQHF.

There are many counts of this clonotype. The chain is built from TRBV4-3 and TRBJ2-1, with D possibly being TRBD1 or TRBD2 (5 bases each). The germline V gene encodes CDR1 LGHNA and CDR2 YSLEER. The CDR3 spans 15 residues. The V gene lost 5 bases and the J gene lost 4 bases, with 15 bases spanning the gap. CDR3 in DNA: TGCGCCAGCAGCGCCGGGACGGCCCGATACAATGAGCAGTTCTTC. Protein: CASSAGTARYNEQFF.

This clonotype was detected a few times. The V gene is TRBV7-6, the J gene TRBJ1-5; tentative D call: TRBD1 (6 bases). Germline V gene sequence: CDR1 SGHVS, CDR2 FNYEAQ. CDR3 size: 16 residues. Trimming stripped 4 bases from V and 1 base from J, with 14 bases between. CDR3 loop: CASSSFRGESNQPQHF. The CDR3 nucleotides are TGTGCCAGCAGCTCCTTCAGGGGTGAAAGCAATCAGCCCCAGCATTTT.

The chain combines TRBV20-1 with TRBJ1-1; D possibly corresponds to TRBD1 (6 bases). V gave up 3 bases and J gave up 7 bases, with 12 bases separating them. In germline, CDR1 is DFQATT, CDR2 SNEGSKA (reference sequence). This CDR3 comprises 12 residues. The DNA of the CDR3 is TGCAGTGCTAGGCAGGGGACAAATGAAGCTTTCTTT. Translating gives CSARQGTNEAFF.

The table lists this clonotype with many counts. The V and J genes are TRBV7-9 and TRBJ2-3; D is possibly TRBD1 (6 bases). The germline V gene has CDR1 SEHNR and CDR2 FQNEAQ (reference sequence). The CDR3 totals 15 residues. The germline V and J ends were trimmed by 2 bases and 4 bases, with 13 bases remaining between them. The CDR3 loop reads CASSLWSRGADTQYF. The CDR3 nucleotides read TGTGCCAGCAGCTTATGGAGCAGGGGAGCAGATACGCAGTATTTT.

CDR3 in DNA: TGTGCCAGCAGCTGGTCGGGGGGAACAGATACGCAGTATTTT. This sequence encodes CASSWSGGTDTQYF. The chain joins TRBV5-4 to TRBJ2-3; 7 nucleotides line up with TRBD2. V shed 3 bases, J shed 3 bases, and the junction held 4 bases outside the gene matches. Germline values: CDR1 SGHNT, CDR2 YYREEE (reference sequence). The length of the CDR3 is 14 residues. Full variable domain (rest looked up from reference TRBV5-4 and TRBJ2-3): ETGVTQSPTHLIKTRGQQVTLRCSSQSGHNTVSWYQQALGQGPQFIFQYYREEENGRGNFPPRFSGLQFPNYSSELNVNALELDDSALYLCASSWSGGTDTQYFGPGTRLTVL.

This clonotype was seen only a few times. This CDR3 is CAMNIGWGQVHSGNTIYF. The DNA of the CDR3 is TGCGCCATGAACATAGGGTGGGGACAGGTCCACTCTGGAAACACCATATATTTT. This chain uses TRBV5-1 with TRBJ1-3, with 8 bases identical to TRBD1. This CDR3 spans 18 amino acids. CDR1 and CDR2 (germline): SGHRS, YFSETQ. V gave up 9 bases and J gave up 0 bases; unmatched junction bases: 17.

This clonotype was seen at least ten times. This rearrangement joins TRBV24-1 to TRBJ2-1; D may be TRBD2 (6 bases). The CDR3 runs to 14 residues. In germline, CDR1 is KGHDR, CDR2 SFDVKD. Trimming pared 12 bases from V and 5 bases from J, leaving 19 bases between. The CDR3 loop is CAVGFGGFDNEQFF. The DNA for the CDR3 is TGTGCCGTAGGCTTCGGAGGGTTCGACAATGAGCAGTTCTTC.

This clonotype was found many times. The J gene is TRBJ1-2, the V gene TRBV4-3; no clear D. V dropped 1 base and J dropped 4 bases, with 7 bases sitting between them. This CDR3 has 13 residues. CDR1 is LGHNA, CDR2 YSLEER, per germline. CDR3 DNA sequence: TGCGCCAGCAGCCAAGGAGCCACCTATGGCTACACCTTC. This sequence encodes CASSQGATYGYTF.

This clonotype came up many times. The chain combines TRBV4-2 with TRBJ2-2; 8 positions match TRBD1. CDR1 is LGHNA, CDR2 YNFKEQ, per germline. The CDR3 has 15 residues. With V trimmed by 1 base and J by 5 bases, 3 bases remained unmatched. This CDR3 reads CASSQVTGGTGELFF. CDR3 DNA sequence: TGTGCCAGCAGCCAAGTTACAGGGGGGACCGGGGAGCTGTTTTTT.

The genes are TRBV7-3 and TRBJ2-3; D not certain. The CDR3 contains 14 residues. Trimming pared 0 bases from V and 4 bases from J, leaving 8 bases between. CDR1 is SGHTA, CDR2 FQGTGA, per germline. Written as DNA, the CDR3 is TGTGCCAGCAGCTTAACTACGGCAGCAGATACGCAGTATTTT. This gives the protein CASSLTTAADTQYF.

This clonotype appeared a few times. The chain is built from TRBV7-9 and TRBJ1-3; D gene ambiguous. The CDR3 is 16 residues long. Trimming removed 5 bases at V and 4 bases at J, with 18 bases between. The germline gives CDR1 SEHNR, CDR2 FQNEAQ (reference sequence). In nucleotides, the CDR3 is TGTGCCAGCAGCAGTACTCCAGGCGGAGGAGGAAACACCATATATTTT. Translation gives CASSSTPGGGGNTIYF. Looking up the rest from reference TRBV7-9 and TRBJ1-3 gives the full variable domain: DTGVSQNPRHKITKRGQNVTFRCDPISEHNRLYWYRQTLGQGPEFLTYFQNEAQLEKSRLLSDRFSAERPKGSFSTLEIQRTEQGDSAMYLCASSSTPGGGGNTIYFGEGSWLTVV.

The rearrangement links TRBV4-3 to TRBJ2-1; D is uncertain. The CDR3 is made up of 14 amino acids. Germline V gene data show CDR1 as LGHNA and CDR2 as YSLEER. Trimming cost V 0 bases and J 6 bases, with 9 bases left between them. The CDR3 nucleotides are TGCGCCAGCAGCCAAGATCCCCGGGTCAATGAGCAGTTCTTC. This codes for CASSQDPRVNEQFF.